This entry concerns a single T cell receptor beta chain. Trimming took 1 base from V and 4 from J, leaving 15 bases between them. Germline V gives CDR1 SGHDT, CDR2 YYEEEE. The CDR3 extends over 16 amino acids. As it was prepared, the TCRbeta library received unique molecular identifiers. TCRdb fed the PCR reads into MiXCR, producing one record per CDR3 protein. The sample yields just under 550,000 distinct CDR3 sequences, about 17% seen once. The data are from a study of T-cell reconstitution after alpha-beta-depleted transplantation in children. The sequence was collected from a human donor who donated a stem cell graft to a child with acute lymphoblastic leukemia. V is TRBV5-6 and J is TRBJ2-1; D unclear. Specimen: PBMCs from the stem cell graft donor, collected from the stem cell graft. The chain's CDR3 is CASSLRRQDLYNEQFF. CDR3 DNA sequence: TGTGCCAGCAGCTTGCGGCGGCAAGACCTTTACAATGAGCAGTTCTTC.